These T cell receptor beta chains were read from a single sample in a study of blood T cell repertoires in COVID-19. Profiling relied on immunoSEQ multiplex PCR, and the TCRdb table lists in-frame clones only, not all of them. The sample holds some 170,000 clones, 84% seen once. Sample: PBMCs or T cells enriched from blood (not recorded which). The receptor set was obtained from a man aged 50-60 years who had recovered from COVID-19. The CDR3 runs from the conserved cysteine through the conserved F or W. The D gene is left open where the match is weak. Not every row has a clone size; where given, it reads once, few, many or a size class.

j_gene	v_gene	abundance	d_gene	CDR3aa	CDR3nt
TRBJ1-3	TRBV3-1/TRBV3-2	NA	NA	CASSLAGLLYF	TGTGCCAGCAGCCTGGCAGGGCTCTTATATTTT
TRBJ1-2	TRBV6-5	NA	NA	CASTLVQGRDYGYTF	TGTGCCAGCACCTTAGTGCAGGGGAGGGACTATGGCTACACCTTC
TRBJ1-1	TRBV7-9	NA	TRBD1	CASSSTGAMEAFF	TGTGCCAGCAGCTCAACAGGGGCTATGGAAGCTTTCTTT
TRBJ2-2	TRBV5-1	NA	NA	CASSLDSMRPGELFF	TGCGCCAGCAGCTTGGACTCCATGAGGCCCGGGGAGCTGTTTTTT
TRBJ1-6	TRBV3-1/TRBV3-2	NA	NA	CASSQGQVESPLHF	TGTGCCAGCAGCCAAGGACAGGTGGAATCACCCCTCCACTTT
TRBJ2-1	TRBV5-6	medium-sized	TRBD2	CASSLDSGGRGVNEQFF	TGTGCCAGCAGCTTGGATAGCGGGGGCCGGGGTGTGAATGAGCAGTTCTTC
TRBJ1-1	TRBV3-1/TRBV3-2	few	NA	CASRGDTRGTEAFF	TGTGCCAGCAGAGGAGACACAAGGGGGACTGAAGCTTTCTTT
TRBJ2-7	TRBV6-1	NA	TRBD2	CASSDNRGGRQYF	TGTGCCAGCAGTGATAATCGGGGGGGCAGGCAGTACTTC
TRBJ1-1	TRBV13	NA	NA	CASRREGSLNTEAFF	TGTGCCAGCAGGAGGGAGGGCAGCTTAAACACTGAAGCTTTCTTT
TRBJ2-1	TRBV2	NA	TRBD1	CAWGTGWGNEQFF	TGTGCCTGGGGGACAGGGTGGGGCAATGAGCAGTTCTTC
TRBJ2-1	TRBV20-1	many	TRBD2	CSASAPGGYYNEQFF	TGCAGTGCTAGTGCCCCGGGGGGGTACTACAATGAGCAGTTCTTC
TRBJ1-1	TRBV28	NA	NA	CASSVQATEAFF	TGTGCCAGCAGCGTACAGGCCACTGAAGCTTTCTTT
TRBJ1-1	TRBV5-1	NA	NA	CASSVRQLNTEAFF	TGCGCCAGCAGCGTCAGACAGCTGAACACTGAAGCTTTCTTT
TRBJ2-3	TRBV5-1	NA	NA	CASSRGQLTDTQYF	TGCGCCAGCAGCCGAGGACAGCTCACAGATACGCAGTATTTT
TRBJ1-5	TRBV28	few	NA	CASGGAGNQPQHF	TGTGCCAGCGGGGGGGCAGGCAATCAGCCCCAGCATTTT
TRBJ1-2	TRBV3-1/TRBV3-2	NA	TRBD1	CASSQYRGQGPYSYTF	TGTGCCAGCAGCCAATACCGAGGACAGGGGCCTTATAGCTACACCTTC
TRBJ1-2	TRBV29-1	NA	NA	CSVEEGQGNYGYTF	TGCAGCGTTGAAGAAGGCCAGGGTAACTATGGCTACACCTTC
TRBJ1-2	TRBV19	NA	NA	CASSIPNRASNYGYTF	TGTGCCAGTAGTATACCAAACAGGGCCTCCAACTATGGCTACACCTTC
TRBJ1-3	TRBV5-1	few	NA	CASSANGGQILGNTIYF	TGCGCCAGCAGCGCGAACGGCGGACAGATTCTCGGAAACACCATATATTTT
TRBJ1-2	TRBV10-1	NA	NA	CASSPDRIYGYTF	TGCGCCAGCAGTCCCGACAGGATCTATGGCTACACCTTC
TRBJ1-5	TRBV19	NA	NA	CASTNRGGTQPQHF	TGTGCCAGTACCAATCGGGGGGGCACTCAGCCCCAGCATTTT
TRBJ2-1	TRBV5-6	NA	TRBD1	CASSRRDRVFNEQFF	TGTGCCAGCAGCCGCCGGGACAGAGTCTTCAATGAGCAGTTCTTC
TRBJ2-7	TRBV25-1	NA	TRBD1	CASSGQGAQYEQYF	TGTGCCAGCAGTGGGCAGGGGGCTCAGTACGAGCAGTACTTC
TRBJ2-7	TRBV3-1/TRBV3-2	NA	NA	CASSQDIRGMNEQYF	TGTGCCAGCAGCCAAGATATTAGGGGTATGAACGAGCAGTACTTC
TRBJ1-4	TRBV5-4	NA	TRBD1	CASSRSTGNREKLFF	TGTGCCAGCAGTCGTTCGACAGGGAATCGCGAAAAACTGTTTTTT
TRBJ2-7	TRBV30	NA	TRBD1	CAWGRQGGGSYEQYF	TGTGCCTGGGGACGACAGGGTGGGGGCTCCTACGAGCAGTACTTC
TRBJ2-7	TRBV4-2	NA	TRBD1	CASSQETGSPYEQYF	TGTGCCAGCAGCCAAGAGACAGGGTCCCCCTACGAGCAGTACTTC
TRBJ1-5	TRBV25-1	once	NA	CASSEDYSNQPQHF	TGTGCCAGCAGCGAGGATTATAGCAATCAGCCCCAGCATTTT
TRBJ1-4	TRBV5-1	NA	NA	CASSLDRAGGQPNEKLFF	TGCGCCAGCAGCTTGGATCGGGCTGGAGGACAGCCTAATGAAAAACTGTTTTTT
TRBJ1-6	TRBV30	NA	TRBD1	CAWSVLGGGNSPLHF	TGTGCCTGGAGTGTACTAGGGGGCGGGAATTCACCCCTCCACTTT
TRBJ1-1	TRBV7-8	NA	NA	CASSRTTGTEAFF	TGTGCCAGCAGCCGAACTACGGGGACTGAAGCTTTCTTT
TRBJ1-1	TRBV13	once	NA	CASSLGVRSNTEAFF	TGTGCCAGCAGCTTAGGGGTCAGGTCAAACACTGAAGCTTTCTTT
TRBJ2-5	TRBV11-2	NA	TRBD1	CASSSGQGGETQYF	TGTGCCAGCAGCTCGGGACAGGGTGGGGAGACCCAGTACTTC
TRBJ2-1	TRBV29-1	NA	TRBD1	CSVERDRGAYNEQFF	TGCAGCGTTGAGCGGGACAGGGGCGCCTACAATGAGCAGTTCTTC
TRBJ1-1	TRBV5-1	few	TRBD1	CASSLAQGHTEAFF	TGCGCCAGCAGCTTGGCACAGGGGCACACTGAAGCTTTCTTT
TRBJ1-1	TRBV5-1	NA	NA	CASSVQGRNTEAFF	TGCGCCAGCAGCGTACAGGGAAGGAACACTGAAGCTTTCTTT
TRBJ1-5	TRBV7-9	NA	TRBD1	CASSVTGGQPQHF	TGTGCCAGCAGCGTGACAGGGGGACAGCCCCAGCATTTT
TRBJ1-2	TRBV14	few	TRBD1	CASSQVTGRGYTF	TGTGCCAGCAGCCAAGTGACAGGGAGGGGCTACACCTTC
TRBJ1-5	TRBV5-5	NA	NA	CASSLDFRGKSQPQHF	TGTGCCAGCAGCTTGGATTTCCGGGGAAAGAGTCAGCCCCAGCATTTT
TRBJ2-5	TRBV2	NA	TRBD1	CASSGQGETQYF	TGTGCCAGCAGTGGACAGGGGGAGACCCAGTACTTC
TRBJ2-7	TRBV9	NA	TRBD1	CASSVEPGTAYEQYF	TGTGCCAGCAGCGTAGAGCCCGGGACAGCCTACGAGCAGTACTTC
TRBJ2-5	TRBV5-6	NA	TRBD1	CASSLRQGQETQYF	TGTGCCAGCAGCTTGAGACAGGGCCAAGAGACCCAGTACTTC
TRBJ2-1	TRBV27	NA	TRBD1	CASSPPGGFSYNEQFF	TGTGCCAGCAGTCCCCCAGGGGGTTTCTCCTACAATGAGCAGTTCTTC
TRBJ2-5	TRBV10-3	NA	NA	CAISESLRGEETQYF	TGTGCCATCAGTGAGTCGCTCAGGGGTGAAGAGACCCAGTACTTC
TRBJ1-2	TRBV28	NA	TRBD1	CASSRGQGNYGYTF	TGTGCCAGCAGCCGGGGACAGGGGAACTATGGCTACACCTTC
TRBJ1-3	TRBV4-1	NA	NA	CASSHKGKENTIYF	TGCGCCAGCAGCCACAAGGGGAAAGAAAACACCATATATTTT
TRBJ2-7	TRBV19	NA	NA	CASSILVADPLEEQYF	TGTGCCAGTAGTATCCTAGTAGCGGACCCTCTGGAGGAGCAGTACTTC
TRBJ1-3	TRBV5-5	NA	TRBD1	CASSRDRNSGNTIYF	TGTGCCAGCAGCCGGGACAGGAACTCTGGAAACACCATATATTTT
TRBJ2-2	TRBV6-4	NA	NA	CASSGRGTGELFF	TGTGCCAGCAGTGGCCGGGGCACCGGGGAGCTGTTTTTT
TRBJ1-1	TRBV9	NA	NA	CASSATVAGEGTEAFF	TGTGCCAGCAGCGCAACAGTTGCGGGGGAGGGCACTGAAGCTTTCTTT
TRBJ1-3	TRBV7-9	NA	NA	CASSWQSGNTIYF	TGTGCCAGCAGCTGGCAGTCTGGAAACACCATATATTTT
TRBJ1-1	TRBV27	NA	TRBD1	CASSPLALPTGEATEAFF	TGTGCCAGCAGTCCCCTCGCCCTGCCGACAGGGGAGGCCACTGAAGCTTTCTTT
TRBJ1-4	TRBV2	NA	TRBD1	CASSDQGAGWEKLFF	TGTGCCAGCAGTGACCAGGGGGCAGGTTGGGAAAAACTGTTTTTT
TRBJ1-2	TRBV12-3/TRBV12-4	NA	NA	CASSLSGYYGYTF	TGTGCCAGCAGTTTATCAGGGTATTATGGCTACACCTTC